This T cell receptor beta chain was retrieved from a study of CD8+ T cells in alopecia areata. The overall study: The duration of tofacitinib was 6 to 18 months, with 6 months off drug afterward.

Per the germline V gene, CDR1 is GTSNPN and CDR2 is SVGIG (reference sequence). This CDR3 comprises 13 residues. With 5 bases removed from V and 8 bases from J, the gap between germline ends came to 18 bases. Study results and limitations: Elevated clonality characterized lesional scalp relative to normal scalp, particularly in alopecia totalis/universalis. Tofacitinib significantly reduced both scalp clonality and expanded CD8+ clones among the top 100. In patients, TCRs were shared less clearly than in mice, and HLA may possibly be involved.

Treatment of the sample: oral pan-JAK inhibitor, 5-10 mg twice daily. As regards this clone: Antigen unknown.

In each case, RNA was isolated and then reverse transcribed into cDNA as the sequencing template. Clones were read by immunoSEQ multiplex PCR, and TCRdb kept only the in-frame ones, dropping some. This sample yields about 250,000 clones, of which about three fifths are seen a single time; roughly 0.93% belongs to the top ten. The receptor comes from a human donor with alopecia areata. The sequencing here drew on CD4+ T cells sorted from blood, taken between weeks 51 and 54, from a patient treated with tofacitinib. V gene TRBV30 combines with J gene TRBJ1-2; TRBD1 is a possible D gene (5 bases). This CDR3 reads CAWATGGARGYTF. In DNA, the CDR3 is TGTGCCTGGGCGACGGGAGGGGCACGAGGCTACACCTTC.